This T cell receptor beta chain emerged from a study of T cell responses to AZD1222 COVID-19 vaccine. Findings and limits, study-wide: Only 5 or 6 AZD1222 recipients were seropositive at baseline. Most donors were white British, females outnumbered males, and clonal diversity was possibly underestimated.

Profiling relied on immunoSEQ multiplex PCR, and the TCRdb table lists in-frame clones only, not all of them. Here the sample spans about 75,000 clones, 88% being singletons. About this clone: The antigen remains undetermined.

V was trimmed by 4 bases and J by 7 bases, leaving 11 bases between them. The CDR3 spans 13 residues. Germline CDR1 reads SGDLS; CDR2 reads YYNGEE. This specimen was peripheral blood, taken 28 days after the second dose of the MenACWY control vaccine. The chain recombines TRBV9 with TRBJ1-4, with unresolved D. The sequence derives from an adult who received the MenACWY meningococcal vaccine as a control. The CDR3 nucleotides are TGTGCCAGCAGCCCTCGTTTTGGTGAAAAACTGTTTTTT. Its protein product is CASSPRFGEKLFF.